This T cell receptor beta chain originates from a study of shared clonotypes between healthy human individuals. Across the whole study: The plates for each donor numbered three CD4 naive, three CD4 memory, two CD8 naive and one CD8 memory.

Naive CD45RA+ and memory CD45RA-negative subsets were split from CD4+ cells. V gave up 2 bases and J gave up 9 bases, with 11 bases separating them. From germline, CDR1 is GTSNPN and CDR2 SVGIG (reference sequence). The CDR3 loop spans 12 amino acids. Of note for this clone: This sequence is one base from a far larger clone and is likely a read error.

The method was immunoSEQ multiplex PCR; TCRdb's version includes in-frame clones alone and lacks a portion of them. The data contain about 1.1 million clones, roughly 74% of them singletons. The sequence came from a man aged 18 to 30 in good health. Some clones in this sample may be carry-over from other donors' samples. V usage is TRBV30 and J usage is TRBJ2-1, with D perhaps TRBD2 (5 bases). The sequenced material came from memory CD4+ T cells from PBMCs. The subset denotes: CD45RA-negative fraction. CDR3 in amino acids: CAWSPTGVEQFF. DNA of the CDR3: TGTGCCTGGAGTCCTACCGGGGTTGAGCAGTTCTTC.